This entry describes one TCR beta chain. Its antigen remains unknown. This CDR3 has 15 amino acids. Trimming pared 0 bases from V and 4 bases from J, leaving 11 bases between. The V gene's germline CDR1 is SGDLS and CDR2 YYNGEE. This sample is part of a study of cytomegalovirus exposure and HLA in healthy donors. Study in general: An early release of data contained around 80 million unique TCRs, which came from HLA-typed donors. Findings and caveats of the study: Specificity for CMV antigens was confirmed in vitro for a few of the CMV-associated chains. An apparent linkage of common viral pathogens to several of the most significant clusters emerged in a later analysis. Using the classifier, cytomegalovirus status was reportedly diagnosed with high specificity and sensitivity.

60 Vbeta and 13 Jbeta primers were used in PCR. Sequenced by immunoSEQ multiplex PCR; TCRdb stores in-frame clones only, minus some. The listing contains roughly 120,000 clones. The sample taken for sequencing was PBMCs. The origin of this receptor is a man aged 18 to 29 in good health and CMV-seronegative. The chain joins TRBV9 to TRBJ2-1; D is unclear. CDR3 amino acids: CASSVEGQAYNEQFF. The DNA of the CDR3 is TGTGCCAGCAGCGTAGAAGGCCAGGCGTACAATGAGCAGTTCTTC.